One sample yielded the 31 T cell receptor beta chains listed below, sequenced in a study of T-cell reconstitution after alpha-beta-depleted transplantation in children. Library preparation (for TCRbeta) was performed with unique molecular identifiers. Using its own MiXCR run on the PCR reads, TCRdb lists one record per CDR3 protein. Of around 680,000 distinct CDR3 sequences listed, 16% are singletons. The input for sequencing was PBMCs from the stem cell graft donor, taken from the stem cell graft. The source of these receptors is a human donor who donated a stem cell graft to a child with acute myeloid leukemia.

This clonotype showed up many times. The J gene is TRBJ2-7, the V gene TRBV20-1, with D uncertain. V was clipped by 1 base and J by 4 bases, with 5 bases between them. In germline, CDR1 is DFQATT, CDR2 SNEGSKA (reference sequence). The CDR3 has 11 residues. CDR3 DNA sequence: TGCAGTGCTAGAGGGCAATACGAGCAGTACGTC. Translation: CSARGQYEQYV.

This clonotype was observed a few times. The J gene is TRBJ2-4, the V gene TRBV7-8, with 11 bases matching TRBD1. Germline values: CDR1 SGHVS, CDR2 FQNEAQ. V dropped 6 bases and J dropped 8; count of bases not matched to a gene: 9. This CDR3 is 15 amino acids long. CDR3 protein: CASSPRRDRGDIQYF. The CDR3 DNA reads TGTGCCAGCAGTCCCCGGAGGGACAGGGGGGACATTCAGTACTTC.

CDR3 in DNA: TGCAGCGTCCCTTCCGGAAGGGGGGCGGATGAGCAGTTCTTC. Its translation: CSVPSGRGADEQFF. This chain connects TRBV29-1 to TRBJ2-1, with D perhaps assigned TRBD1 or TRBD2 (6 bases each). The germline V gene has CDR1 SQVTM and CDR2 ANQGSEA. The ends were cut back, 6 bases at V and 8 bases at J, with 20 bases in the middle. There are 14 residues in the CDR3.

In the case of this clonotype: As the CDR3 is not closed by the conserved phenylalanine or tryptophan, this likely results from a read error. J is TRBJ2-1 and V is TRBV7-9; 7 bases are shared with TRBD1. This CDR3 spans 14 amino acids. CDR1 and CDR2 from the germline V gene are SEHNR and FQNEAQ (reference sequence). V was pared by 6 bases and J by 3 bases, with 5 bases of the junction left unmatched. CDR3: CASRDRQGYNEQFL. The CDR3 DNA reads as TGTGCCAGCAGGGATCGACAGGGCTACAATGAGCAGTTCTTA.

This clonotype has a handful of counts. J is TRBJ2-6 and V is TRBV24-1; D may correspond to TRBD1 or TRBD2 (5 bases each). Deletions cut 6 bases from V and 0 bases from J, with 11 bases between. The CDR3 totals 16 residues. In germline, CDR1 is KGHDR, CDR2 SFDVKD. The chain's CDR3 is CATSPGRISGANVLTF. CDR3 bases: TGTGCCACCAGTCCGGGACGGATCTCTGGGGCCAACGTCCTGACTTTC.

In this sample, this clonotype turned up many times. The CDR3 DNA sequence: TGCAGTGCTGGGACTGACGGGGAGACCCAGTACTTC. The encoded protein is CSAGTDGETQYF. This sequence joins TRBV20-1 and TRBJ2-5, with a tentative D call TRBD2 (6 bases). The length of the CDR3 is 12 residues. V gave up 5 bases and J gave up 5 bases, with 12 bases separating them. The germline CDR1 and CDR2 sequences are DFQATT and SNEGSKA (reference sequence).

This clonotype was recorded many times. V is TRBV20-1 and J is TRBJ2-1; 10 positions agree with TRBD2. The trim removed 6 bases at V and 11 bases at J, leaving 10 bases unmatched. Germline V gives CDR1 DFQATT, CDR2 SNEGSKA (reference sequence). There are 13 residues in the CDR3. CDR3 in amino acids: CSAHHTSGEKQFF. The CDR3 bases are TGCAGTGCCCACCACACTAGCGGGGAAAAGCAGTTCTTC.

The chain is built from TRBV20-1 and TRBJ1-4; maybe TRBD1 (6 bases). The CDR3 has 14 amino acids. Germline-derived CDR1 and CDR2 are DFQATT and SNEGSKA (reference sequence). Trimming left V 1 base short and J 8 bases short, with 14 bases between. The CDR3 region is CSARGDTLQEKLFF. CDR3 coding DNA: TGCAGTGCTAGAGGGGACACCCTCCAAGAAAAACTGTTTTTT.

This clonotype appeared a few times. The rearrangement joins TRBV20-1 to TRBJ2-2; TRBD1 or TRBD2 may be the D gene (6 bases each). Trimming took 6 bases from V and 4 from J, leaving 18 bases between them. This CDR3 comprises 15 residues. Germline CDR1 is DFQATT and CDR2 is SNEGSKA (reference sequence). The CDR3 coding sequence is TGCAGTGCCCCTAGTGAGGGGGGTATCACCGGGGAGCTGTTTTTT. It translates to CSAPSEGGITGELFF.

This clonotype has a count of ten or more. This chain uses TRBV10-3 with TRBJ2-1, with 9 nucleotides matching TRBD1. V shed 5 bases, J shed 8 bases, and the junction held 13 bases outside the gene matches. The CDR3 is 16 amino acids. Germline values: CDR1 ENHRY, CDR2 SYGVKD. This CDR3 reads CAISRRGQGYLDEQFF. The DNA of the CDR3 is TGTGCCATCAGTAGGAGGGGACAGGGATATTTGGATGAGCAGTTCTTC.

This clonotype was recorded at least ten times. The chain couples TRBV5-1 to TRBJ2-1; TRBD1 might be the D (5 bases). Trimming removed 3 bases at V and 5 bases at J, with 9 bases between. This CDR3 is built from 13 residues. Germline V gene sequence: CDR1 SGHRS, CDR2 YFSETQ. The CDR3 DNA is TGCGCCAGCAGCTGGACAAGCGACAATGAGCAGTTCTTC. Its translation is CASSWTSDNEQFF.

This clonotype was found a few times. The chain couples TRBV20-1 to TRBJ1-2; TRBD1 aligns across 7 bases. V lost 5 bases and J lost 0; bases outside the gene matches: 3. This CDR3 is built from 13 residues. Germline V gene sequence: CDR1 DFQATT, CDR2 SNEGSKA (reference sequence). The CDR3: CSAAGGANYGYTF. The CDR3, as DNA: TGCAGTGCTGCAGGGGGAGCTAACTATGGCTACACCTTC.

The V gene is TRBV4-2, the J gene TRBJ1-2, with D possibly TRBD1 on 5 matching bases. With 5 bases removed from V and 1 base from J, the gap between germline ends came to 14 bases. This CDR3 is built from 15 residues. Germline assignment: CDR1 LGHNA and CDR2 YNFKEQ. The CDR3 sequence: CASSSSAGGNYGYTF. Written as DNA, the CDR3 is TGTGCCAGCAGCTCCAGTGCCGGGGGTAACTATGGCTACACCTTC.

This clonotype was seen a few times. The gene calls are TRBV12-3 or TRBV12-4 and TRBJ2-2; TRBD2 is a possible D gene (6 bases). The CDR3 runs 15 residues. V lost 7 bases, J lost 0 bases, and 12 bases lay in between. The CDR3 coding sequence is TGTGCCAGCACCCGGACTAACGCGAACACCGGGGAGCTGTTTTTT. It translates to CASTRTNANTGELFF.

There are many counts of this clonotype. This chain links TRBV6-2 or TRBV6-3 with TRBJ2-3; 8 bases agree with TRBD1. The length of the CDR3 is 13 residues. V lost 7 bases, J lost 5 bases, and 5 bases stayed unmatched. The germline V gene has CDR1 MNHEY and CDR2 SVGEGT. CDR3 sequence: CASNQGAIDTQYF. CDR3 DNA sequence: TGTGCCAGCAATCAGGGGGCAATAGATACGCAGTATTTT.

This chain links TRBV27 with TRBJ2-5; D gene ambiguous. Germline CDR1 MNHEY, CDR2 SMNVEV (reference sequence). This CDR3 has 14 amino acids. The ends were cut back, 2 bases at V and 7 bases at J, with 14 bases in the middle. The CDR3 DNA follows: TGTGCCAGCAGTTTACTCGGGCCTTGGGGGACCCAGTACTTC. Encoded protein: CASSLLGPWGTQYF.

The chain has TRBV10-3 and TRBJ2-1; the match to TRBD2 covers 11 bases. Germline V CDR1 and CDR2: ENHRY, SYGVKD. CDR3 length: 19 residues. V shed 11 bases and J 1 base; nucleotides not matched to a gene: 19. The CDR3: CAASGRASSGGSSYNEQFF. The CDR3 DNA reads TGTGCCGCCTCAGGAAGGGCTTCTAGCGGGGGGTCATCCTACAATGAGCAGTTCTTC.

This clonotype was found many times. CDR3: CASSINTATNEKLFF. The CDR3 bases are TGCGCCAGCAGCATAAACACTGCAACTAATGAAAAACTGTTTTTT. The chain uses TRBV5-1 and TRBJ1-4; D unresolved. This CDR3 is 15 amino acids long. Germline V lookup: CDR1 SGHRS, CDR2 YFSETQ. V was clipped by 4 bases and J by 0 bases, with 10 bases between them.

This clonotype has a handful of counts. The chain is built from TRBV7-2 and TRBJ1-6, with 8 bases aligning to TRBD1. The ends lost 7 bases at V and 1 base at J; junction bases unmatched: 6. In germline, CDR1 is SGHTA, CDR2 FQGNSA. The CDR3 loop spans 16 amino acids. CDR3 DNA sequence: TGTGCCAGCAAGGAACAGGGGGTTTCCTATAATTCACCCCTCCACTTT. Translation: CASKEQGVSYNSPLHF.

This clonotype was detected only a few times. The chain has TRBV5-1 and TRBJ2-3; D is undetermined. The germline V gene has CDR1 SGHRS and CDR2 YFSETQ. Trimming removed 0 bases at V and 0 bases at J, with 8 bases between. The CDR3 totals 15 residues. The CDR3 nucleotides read TGCGCCAGCAGCTTGGAGGGAAGGAGCACAGATACGCAGTATTTT. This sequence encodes CASSLEGRSTDTQYF.

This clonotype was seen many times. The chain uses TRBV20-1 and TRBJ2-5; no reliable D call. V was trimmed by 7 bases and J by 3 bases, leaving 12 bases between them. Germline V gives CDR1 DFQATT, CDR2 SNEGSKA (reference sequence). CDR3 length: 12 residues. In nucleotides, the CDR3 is TGCAGTGTTATGCCGGGTAAAGAGACCCAGTACTTC. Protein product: CSVMPGKETQYF.

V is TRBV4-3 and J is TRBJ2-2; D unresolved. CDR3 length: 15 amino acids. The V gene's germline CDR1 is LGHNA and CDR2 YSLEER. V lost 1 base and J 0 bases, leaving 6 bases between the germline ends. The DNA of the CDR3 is TGCGCCAGCAGCCAAGGGCCCACGAACACCGGGGAGCTGTTTTTT. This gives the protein CASSQGPTNTGELFF.

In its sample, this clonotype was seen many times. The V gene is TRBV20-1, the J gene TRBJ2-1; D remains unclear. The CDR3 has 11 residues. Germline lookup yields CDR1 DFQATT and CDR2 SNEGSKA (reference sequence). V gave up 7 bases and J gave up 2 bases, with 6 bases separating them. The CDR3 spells CSGSAYNEQFF. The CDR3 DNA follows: TGCAGTGGGTCGGCCTACAATGAGCAGTTCTTC.

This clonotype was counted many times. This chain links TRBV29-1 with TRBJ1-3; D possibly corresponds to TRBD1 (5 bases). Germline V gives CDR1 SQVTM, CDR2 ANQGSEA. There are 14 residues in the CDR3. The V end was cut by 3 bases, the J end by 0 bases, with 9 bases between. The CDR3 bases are TGCAGCGTTGAGGCAGGGATCTCTGGAAACACCATATATTTT. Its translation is CSVEAGISGNTIYF.

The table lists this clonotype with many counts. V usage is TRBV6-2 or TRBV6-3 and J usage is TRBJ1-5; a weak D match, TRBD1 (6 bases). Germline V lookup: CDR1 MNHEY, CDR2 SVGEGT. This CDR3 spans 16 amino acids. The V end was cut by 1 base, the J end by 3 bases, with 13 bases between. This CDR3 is CASSYLQGFANQPQHF. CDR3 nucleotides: TGTGCCAGCAGTTACTTACAGGGATTTGCCAATCAGCCCCAGCATTTT.

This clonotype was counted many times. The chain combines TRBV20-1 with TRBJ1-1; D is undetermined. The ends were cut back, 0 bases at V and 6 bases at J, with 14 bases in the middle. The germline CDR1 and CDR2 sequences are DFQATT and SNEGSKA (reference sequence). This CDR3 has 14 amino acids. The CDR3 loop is CSARDPDKNSEAFF. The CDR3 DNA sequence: TGCAGTGCTAGAGATCCCGACAAAAACTCTGAAGCTTTCTTT.

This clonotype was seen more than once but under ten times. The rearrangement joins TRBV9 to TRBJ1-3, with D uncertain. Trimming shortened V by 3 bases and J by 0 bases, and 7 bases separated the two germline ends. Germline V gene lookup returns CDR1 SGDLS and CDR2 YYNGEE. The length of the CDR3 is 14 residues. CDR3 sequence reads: CASSGLGSGNTIYF. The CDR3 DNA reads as TGTGCCAGCAGCGGACTAGGCTCTGGAAACACCATATATTTT. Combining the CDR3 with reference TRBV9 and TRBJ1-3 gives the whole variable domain DSGVTQTPKHLITATGQRVTLRCSPRSGDLSVYWYQQSLDQGLQFLIQYYNGEERAKGNILERFSAQQFPDLHSELNLSSLELGDSALYFCASSGLGSGNTIYFGEGSWLTVV.

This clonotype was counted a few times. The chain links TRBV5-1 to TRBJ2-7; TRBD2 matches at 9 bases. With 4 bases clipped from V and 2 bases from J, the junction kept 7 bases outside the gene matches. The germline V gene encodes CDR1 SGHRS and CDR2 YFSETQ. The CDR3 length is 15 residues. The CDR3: CASSTRAGGAYEQYF. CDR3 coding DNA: TGCGCCAGCAGCACCCGGGCGGGGGGGGCCTACGAGCAGTACTTC.

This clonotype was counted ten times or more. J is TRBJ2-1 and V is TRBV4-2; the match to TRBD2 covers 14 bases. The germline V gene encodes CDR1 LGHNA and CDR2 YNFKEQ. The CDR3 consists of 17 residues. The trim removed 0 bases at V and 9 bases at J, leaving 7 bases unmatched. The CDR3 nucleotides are TGTGCCAGCAGCCAAGAAGTATTCGGACTAGCGGGGGGTGAGCAGTTCTTC. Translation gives CASSQEVFGLAGGEQFF.

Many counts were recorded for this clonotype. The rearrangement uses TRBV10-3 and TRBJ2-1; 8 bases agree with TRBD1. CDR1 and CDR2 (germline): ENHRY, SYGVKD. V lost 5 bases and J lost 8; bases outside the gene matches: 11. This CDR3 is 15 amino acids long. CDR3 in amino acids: CAISPGQVAFYEQFF. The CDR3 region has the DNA TGTGCCATCAGTCCGGGACAGGTGGCCTTCTATGAGCAGTTCTTC.

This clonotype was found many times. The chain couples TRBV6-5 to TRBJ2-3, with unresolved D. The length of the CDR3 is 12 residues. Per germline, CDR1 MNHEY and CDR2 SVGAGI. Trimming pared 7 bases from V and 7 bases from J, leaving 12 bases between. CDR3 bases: TGTGCCAGCACCAACGATCGGAATACGCAGTATTTT. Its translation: CASTNDRNTQYF.